This T cell receptor beta chain was found in a study of blood T cell repertoires in COVID-19. CDR1 and CDR2 from the germline V gene are SGHDT and YYEEEE. The CDR3 is made up of 19 amino acids. The ends lost 6 bases at V and 4 bases at J; junction bases unmatched: 21. How the authors handled the data: Reference gene primer amplification in the assay estimated nucleated cell counts. The assay was immunoSEQ multiplex PCR, and TCRdb's table has in-frame clones only and misses some. That table furnishes V, J and clone size, whereas the DNA furnished D and trimming. The table records approximately 120,000 clones, approximately 83% of them present only once.

The clonotype originates from a woman in her 50s who had recovered from COVID-19. Sequencing was performed on peripheral blood. J is TRBJ1-2 and V is TRBV5-6, with TRBD1 matching over 10 bases. CDR3 DNA: TGTGCCAGCATCAATCTGGGACGGGACAGGGGCCCTCGTTCCTATGGCTACACCTTC. Encoded protein: CASINLGRDRGPRSYGYTF.